This TCR beta chain is drawn from a study of blood T cell repertoires in COVID-19. This CDR3 has 15 residues. CDR1 and CDR2 (germline): SEHNR, FQNEAQ (reference sequence). J lost 6 bases, V lost 2 bases, and 6 bases had no gene match. Assay used: immunoSEQ multiplex PCR; TCRdb lists only in-frame clones, some missing. The sample includes more than 250,000 clones, around 85% seen only once; the top ten take 5% to 6.5%. What was sequenced was peripheral blood. This TCR came from a man over 45 with active or convalescent COVID-19. This chain links TRBV7-9 with TRBJ1-5; TRBD1 matches at 8 bases. The CDR3 nucleotides read TGTGCCAGCAGCTTAACAGGGGGTGAGGGTCAGCCCCAGCATTTT. Protein sequence: CASSLTGGEGQPQHF.